This passage covers 20 T cell receptor beta chains from one sample sequenced in a study of siplizumab effects on memory and regulatory T cells. The method was immunoSEQ multiplex PCR; TCRdb's version includes in-frame clones alone and lacks a portion of them. The sample yields over 55,000 clones, approximately 82% seen once. Sequencing used memory CD4+ T cells sorted from blood. All receptors come from a human donor in good health.

The chain combines TRBV18 with TRBJ2-7; TRBD2 aligns across 9 bases. Per germline, CDR1 KGHSH and CDR2 LQKENI. V gave up 5 bases and J gave up 1 base; unmatched junction bases: 15. The CDR3 is 18 amino acids. The CDR3 is CASSTNPPGTSISYEQYF. The CDR3 DNA follows: TGTGCCAGCTCAACAAACCCCCCCGGGACTAGCATTTCCTACGAGCAGTACTTC.

The chain couples TRBV7-7 to TRBJ2-1; possibly TRBD2 for D (6 bases). Trimming took 4 bases from V and 7 from J, leaving 17 bases between them. The length of the CDR3 is 15 residues. Germline V CDR1 and CDR2: SSHAT, FNYEAQ (reference sequence). The CDR3 loop is CASSSTRLAMNEQFF. The CDR3 DNA reads as TGTGCCAGCAGCTCCACTCGGCTAGCGATGAATGAGCAGTTCTTC.

The chain joins TRBV5-4 to TRBJ2-1; D is possibly TRBD1 (6 bases). The CDR3 consists of 14 residues. Between the trimmed V and J ends, which lost 4 bases and 7 bases, there was a span of 15 bases. Per the germline V gene, CDR1 is SGHNT and CDR2 is YYREEE (reference sequence). CDR3 region: CASSIGQSLNEQFF. As DNA, the CDR3 is TGTGCCAGCAGCATAGGACAGTCTTTGAATGAGCAGTTCTTC.

The genes are TRBV6-5 and TRBJ1-2; D gene ambiguous. This CDR3 has 14 amino acids. The V gene lost 5 bases and the J gene lost 3 bases, with 13 bases spanning the gap. CDR1 and CDR2 (germline): MNHEY, SVGAGI. The CDR3 loop is CASSPGGTDYGYTF. CDR3 nucleotides: TGTGCCAGCAGTCCCGGTGGAACGGACTATGGCTACACCTTC.

The chain carries TRBV7-2 and TRBJ2-1; TRBD2 aligns across 9 bases. The CDR3 contains 15 residues. Germline V gives CDR1 SGHTA, CDR2 FQGNSA. V shed 3 bases and J 6 bases; nucleotides not matched to a gene: 6. The CDR3 reads CASSLVAGEINEQFF. The CDR3 coding sequence is TGTGCCAGCAGCTTGGTAGCGGGAGAAATCAATGAGCAGTTCTTC.

The chain uses TRBV11-3 and TRBJ2-7; unclear D gene. Germline V lookup: CDR1 SGHNT, CDR2 YENEEA. The CDR3 totals 12 residues. V dropped 1 base and J dropped 5 bases, with 6 bases sitting between them. In DNA, the CDR3 is TGTGCCAGCAGCTTAGGTGGAAACGAGCAGTACTTC. Amino acids: CASSLGGNEQYF.

This chain connects TRBV4-2 to TRBJ1-2; D is unclear. Trimming pared 0 bases from V and 8 bases from J, leaving 13 bases between. The germline V gene encodes CDR1 LGHNA and CDR2 YNFKEQ. The length of the CDR3 is 14 residues. CDR3 protein: CASSQEVRTGGYTF. CDR3 in DNA: TGTGCCAGCAGCCAAGAAGTAAGGACTGGGGGCTACACCTTC.

This chain connects TRBV7-3 to TRBJ2-1; 10 bases are a match to TRBD2. Germline-derived CDR1 and CDR2 are SGHTA and FQGTGA. The CDR3 runs to 15 residues. With 1 base clipped from V and 8 bases from J, the junction kept 5 bases outside the gene matches. The CDR3, as DNA: TGTGCCAGCAGCTTAAATCTAGCGGGGGTAGATGAGCAGTTCTTC. This sequence encodes CASSLNLAGVDEQFF.

V gene TRBV7-2 combines with J gene TRBJ1-1, with 9 bases that match TRBD1. Germline assignment: CDR1 SGHTA and CDR2 FQGNSA. The CDR3 is 14 amino acids. The V and J ends lost 4 bases and 5 bases, in that order; junction bases with no gene match: 5. DNA for the CDR3: TGTGCCAGCAGCTCACAGGGGGCGAGGACTGAAGCTTTCTTT. It is translated as CASSSQGARTEAFF.

The V call is TRBV6-1, the J call TRBJ1-2; unclear D gene. The V gene's germline CDR1 is MNHNS and CDR2 SASEGT. The V end lost 5 bases, the J end lost 5 bases, and 6 bases lay between the germline ends. CDR3 size: 11 residues. CDR3 region: CASSSKYGYTF. The CDR3 nucleotides are TGTGCCAGCAGTTCCAAATATGGCTACACCTTC.

This clone turned up a few times. This rearrangement joins TRBV30 to TRBJ2-7; weak D call: TRBD2 (6 bases). This CDR3 contains 12 residues. V lost 0 bases and J lost 7, with 10 bases in between. Germline CDR1 and CDR2: GTSNPN and SVGIG (reference sequence). This CDR3 reads CAWSVVEGEQYF. CDR3 bases: TGTGCCTGGAGTGTAGTGGAGGGTGAGCAGTACTTC.

CDR3 sequence reads: CASRDRGNEGNSPLHF. For the CDR3, the DNA is TGTGCCAGCAGGGACAGGGGTAACGAAGGTAATTCACCCCTCCACTTT. The chain uses TRBV25-1 and TRBJ1-6, with 9 bases aligning to TRBD1. Germline lookup yields CDR1 MGHDK and CDR2 SYGVNS. Trimming removed 6 bases from V and 6 bases from J; junction bases left unmatched: 9. The CDR3 loop spans 16 amino acids.

This rearrangement joins TRBV5-1 to TRBJ1-3; D is unresolved. The CDR3 extends over 15 amino acids. Germline CDR1 and CDR2: SGHRS and YFSETQ. V was clipped by 4 bases and J by 0 bases, with 11 bases between them. The CDR3 region has the DNA TGCGCCAGCAGCCCCGAACTCAGCTCTGGAAACACCATATATTTT. Its translation: CASSPELSSGNTIYF. The full variable domain, in which reference TRBV5-1 and TRBJ1-3 provide the parts outside the CDR3, is KAGVTQTPRYLIKTRGQQVTLSCSPISGHRSVSWYQQTPGQGLQFLFEYFSETQRNKGNFPGRFSGRQFSNSRSEMNVSTLELGDSALYLCASSPELSSGNTIYFGEGSWLTVV.

The J gene is TRBJ1-2, the V gene TRBV5-1, with 9 bases lining up with TRBD1. This CDR3 has 13 amino acids. Trimming at V came to 4 bases and at J to 6 bases, leaving 4 bases not matched to a gene. CDR1 and CDR2 (germline): SGHRS, YFSETQ. This CDR3 reads CASSIRDRDGYTF. CDR3 DNA sequence: TGCGCCAGCAGCATCCGGGACAGGGATGGCTACACCTTC.

The V and J genes are TRBV30 and TRBJ2-1; 15 bases are shared with TRBD2. The CDR3 spans 15 residues. CDR1 and CDR2 from the germline V gene are GTSNPN and SVGIG (reference sequence). Trimming took 1 base from V and 9 from J; bases not matched to a gene: 4. The CDR3 sequence: CAWSGGLAGGGEQFF. The CDR3 DNA reads as TGTGCCTGGAGTGGGGGACTAGCGGGAGGTGGTGAGCAGTTCTTC.

The V gene is TRBV7-3, the J gene TRBJ1-1; D is undetermined. Between the trimmed V and J ends, which lost 4 bases and 1 base, there was a span of 10 bases. There are 14 residues in the CDR3. The germline V gene has CDR1 SGHTA and CDR2 FQGTGA. CDR3 in amino acids: CASSSGPTNTEAFF. In DNA form, the CDR3 reads TGTGCCAGCAGCTCCGGACCGACGAACACTGAAGCTTTCTTT.

The chain recombines TRBV6-5 with TRBJ1-2, with TRBD1 matching 9 bases. The V segment lost 5 bases and the J segment 8 bases; nucleotides outside the gene matches: 9. Germline V gene data show CDR1 as MNHEY and CDR2 as SVGAGI. The CDR3 covers 14 residues. In DNA, the CDR3 is TGTGCCAGCAGTGATGGGACAGGGCTTTACGGCTACACCTTC. Translation: CASSDGTGLYGYTF.

This rearrangement joins TRBV18 to TRBJ2-3, with 11 bases lining up with TRBD2. V gave up 8 bases and J gave up 6 bases; unmatched junction bases: 10. CDR1 is KGHSH, CDR2 LQKENI, per germline. CDR3 length: 15 residues. The CDR3 DNA is TGTGCCAGCCACGTCGCTAGCGGGGGGATTGATACGCAGTATTTT. As protein: CASHVASGGIDTQYF.

The chain joins TRBV5-1 to TRBJ2-1; D not certain. The CDR3 covers 15 residues. V gave up 3 bases and J gave up 5 bases, with 15 bases separating them. Germline CDR1 reads SGHRS; CDR2 reads YFSETQ. The CDR3 spells CASSSGPAINNEQFF. The CDR3, as DNA: TGCGCCAGCAGCTCCGGACCCGCGATAAACAATGAGCAGTTCTTC. Variable domain in full (rest from reference TRBV5-1 and TRBJ2-1): KAGVTQTPRYLIKTRGQQVTLSCSPISGHRSVSWYQQTPGQGLQFLFEYFSETQRNKGNFPGRFSGRQFSNSRSEMNVSTLELGDSALYLCASSSGPAINNEQFFGPGTRLTVL.

This clone was counted once. The CDR3 region has the DNA TGTGCCAGCAGTTTCAACAGGGTTGGTAACACTGAAGCTTTCTTT. Translated, it gives CASSFNRVGNTEAFF. The chain couples TRBV27 to TRBJ1-1, with D perhaps matching TRBD1 (6 bases). Deletions cut 3 bases from V and 2 bases from J, with 13 bases between. Germline-derived CDR1 and CDR2 are MNHEY and SMNVEV (reference sequence). The CDR3 runs to 15 residues.